The entry below describes one TCR beta chain. The target antigen is unknown. Deletions cut 5 bases from V and 5 bases from J, with 18 bases between. CDR1 is SGHTA and CDR2 is FQGNSA in the germline V gene. The CDR3 has 15 amino acids. The data stem from a study of response to subunit inactivated influenza vaccine. Study-level points and caveats: Authors suggested few new T cells are recruited by each seasonal influenza vaccination.

TCRdb recomputed calls from the RT-PCR reads with MiXCR, one row per CDR3 protein. This sample has 500,000 to 600,000 distinct CDR3 sequences; 16% occur once, and the top ten carry roughly 3%. Specimen: CD4+ T cells sorted from PBMCs, collected around 2 years after vaccination. The sequence derives from a man aged 50 to 75 who received an inactivated influenza vaccine. The chain links TRBV7-2 to TRBJ2-5; the D gene is possibly TRBD2 (5 bases). The CDR3: CASSLELGPWETQYF. CDR3 bases: TGTGCCAGCAGCCTAGAACTAGGCCCTTGGGAGACCCAGTACTTC.